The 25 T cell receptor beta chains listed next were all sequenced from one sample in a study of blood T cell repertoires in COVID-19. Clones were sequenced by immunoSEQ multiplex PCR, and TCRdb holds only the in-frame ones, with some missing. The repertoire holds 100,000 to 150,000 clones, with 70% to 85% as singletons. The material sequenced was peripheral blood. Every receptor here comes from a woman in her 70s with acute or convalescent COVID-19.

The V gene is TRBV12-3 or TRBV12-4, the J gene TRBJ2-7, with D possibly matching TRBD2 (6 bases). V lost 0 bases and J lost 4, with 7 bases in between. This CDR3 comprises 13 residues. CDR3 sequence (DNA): TGTGCCAGCAGTTTAGCGGCGGGGTACGAGCAGTACGTC. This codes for CASSLAAGYEQYV.

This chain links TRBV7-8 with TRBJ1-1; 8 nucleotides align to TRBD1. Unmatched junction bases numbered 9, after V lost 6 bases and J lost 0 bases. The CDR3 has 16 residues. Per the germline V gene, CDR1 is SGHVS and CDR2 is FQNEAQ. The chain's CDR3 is CASRQGGLGVNTEAFF. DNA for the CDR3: TGTGCCAGCAGACAGGGGGGGTTGGGAGTGAACACTGAAGCTTTCTTT.

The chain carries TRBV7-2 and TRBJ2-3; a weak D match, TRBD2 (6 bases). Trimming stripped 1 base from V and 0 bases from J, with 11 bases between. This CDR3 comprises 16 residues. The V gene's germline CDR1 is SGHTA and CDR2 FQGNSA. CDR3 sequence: CASSLVGGGSTDTQYF. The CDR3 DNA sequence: TGTGCCAGCAGCTTAGTTGGAGGAGGGAGCACAGATACGCAGTATTTT.

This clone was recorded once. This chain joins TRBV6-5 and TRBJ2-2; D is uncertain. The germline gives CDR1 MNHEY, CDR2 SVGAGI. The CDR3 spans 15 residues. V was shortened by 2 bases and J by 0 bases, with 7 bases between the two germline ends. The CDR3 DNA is TGTGCCAGCAGTTACGTCAGTTCGAACACCGGGGAGCTGTTTTTT. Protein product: CASSYVSSNTGELFF.

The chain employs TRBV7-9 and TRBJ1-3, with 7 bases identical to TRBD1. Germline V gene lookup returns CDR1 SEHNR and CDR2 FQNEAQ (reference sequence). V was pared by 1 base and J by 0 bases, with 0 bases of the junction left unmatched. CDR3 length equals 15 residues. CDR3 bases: TGTGCCAGCAGCTTAGGGGACAGCTCTGGAAACACCATATATTTT. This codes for CASSLGDSSGNTIYF.

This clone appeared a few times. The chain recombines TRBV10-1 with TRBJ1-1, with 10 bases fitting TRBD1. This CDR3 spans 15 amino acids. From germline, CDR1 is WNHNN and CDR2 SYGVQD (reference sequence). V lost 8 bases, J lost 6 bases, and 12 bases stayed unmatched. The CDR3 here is CASALSRDRGAEAFF. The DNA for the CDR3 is TGCGCCAGCGCCCTTTCCCGGGACAGGGGAGCTGAAGCTTTCTTT.

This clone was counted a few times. In DNA form, the CDR3 reads TGTGCCATAAGGGGCCAGGGGCCCTGGAACTATGGCTACACCTTC. Translating it yields CAIRGQGPWNYGYTF. The rearrangement links TRBV6-4 to TRBJ1-2; D possibly corresponds to TRBD1 (6 bases). Trimming removed 10 bases at V and 2 bases at J, with 20 bases between. This CDR3 region has 15 residues. Germline V gene sequence: CDR1 MRHNA, CDR2 SNTAGT.

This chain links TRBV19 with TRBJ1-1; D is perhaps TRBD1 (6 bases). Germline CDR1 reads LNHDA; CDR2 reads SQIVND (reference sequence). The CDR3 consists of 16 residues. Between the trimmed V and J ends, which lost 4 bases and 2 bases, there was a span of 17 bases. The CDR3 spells CASSRDRPQRNTEAFF. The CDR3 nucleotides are TGTGCCAGTAGTAGAGACAGGCCACAGAGAAACACTGAAGCTTTCTTT.

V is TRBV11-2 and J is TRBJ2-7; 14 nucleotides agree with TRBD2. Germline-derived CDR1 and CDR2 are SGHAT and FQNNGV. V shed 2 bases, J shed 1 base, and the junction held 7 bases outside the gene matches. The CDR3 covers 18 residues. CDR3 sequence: CASSLSGTSGGRSYEQYV. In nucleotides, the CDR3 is TGTGCCAGCAGCTTATCCGGGACTAGCGGGGGCCGATCCTACGAGCAGTACGTC.

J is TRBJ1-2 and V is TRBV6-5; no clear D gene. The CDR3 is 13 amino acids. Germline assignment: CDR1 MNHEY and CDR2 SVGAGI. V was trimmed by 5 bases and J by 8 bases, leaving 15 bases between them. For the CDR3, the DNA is TGTGCCAGCAGTCCAACTCCTTACGCGGGCTACACCTTC. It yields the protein CASSPTPYAGYTF.

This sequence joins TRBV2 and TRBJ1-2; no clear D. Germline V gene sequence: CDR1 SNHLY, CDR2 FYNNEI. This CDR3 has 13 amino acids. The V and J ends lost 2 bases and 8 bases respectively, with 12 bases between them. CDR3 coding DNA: TGTGCCAGCAGTGAATATGGCTTATGGGGCTACACCTTC. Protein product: CASSEYGLWGYTF.

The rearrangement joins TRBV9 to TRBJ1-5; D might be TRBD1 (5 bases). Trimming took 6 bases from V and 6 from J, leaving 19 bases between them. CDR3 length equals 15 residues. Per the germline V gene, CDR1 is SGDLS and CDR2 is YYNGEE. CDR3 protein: CASTHHGGNGQPQHF. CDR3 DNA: TGTGCCAGCACCCACCACGGGGGGAATGGTCAGCCCCAGCATTTT.

The CDR3 protein is CASSPQGASQPQHF. CDR3 nucleotides: TGTGCCAGTAGTCCACAGGGGGCGAGTCAGCCCCAGCATTTT. The chain couples TRBV19 to TRBJ1-5, with 9 bases identical to TRBD1. Germline CDR1 LNHDA, CDR2 SQIVND (reference sequence). The CDR3 runs 14 residues. The V gene end was trimmed by 5 bases and the J gene end by 6 bases; junction bases not matched to a gene: 5.

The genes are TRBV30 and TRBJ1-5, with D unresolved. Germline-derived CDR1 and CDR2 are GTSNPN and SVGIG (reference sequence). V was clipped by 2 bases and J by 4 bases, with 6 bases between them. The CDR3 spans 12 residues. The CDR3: CAWSTGNQPQHF. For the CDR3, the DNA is TGTGCCTGGAGTACGGGTAATCAGCCCCAGCATTTT.

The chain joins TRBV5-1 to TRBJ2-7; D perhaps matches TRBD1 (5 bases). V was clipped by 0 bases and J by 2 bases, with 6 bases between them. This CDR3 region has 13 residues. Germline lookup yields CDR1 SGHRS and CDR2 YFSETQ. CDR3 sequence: CASSLGRAYEQYF. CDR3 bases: TGCGCCAGCAGCTTGGGCAGGGCCTACGAGCAGTACTTC.

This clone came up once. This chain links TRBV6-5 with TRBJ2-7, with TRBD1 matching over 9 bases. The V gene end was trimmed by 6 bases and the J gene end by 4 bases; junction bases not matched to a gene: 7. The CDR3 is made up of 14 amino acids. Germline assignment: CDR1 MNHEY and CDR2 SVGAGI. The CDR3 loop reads CASSAGTGWYEQYF. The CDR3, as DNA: TGTGCCAGCAGCGCCGGGACAGGGTGGTACGAGCAGTACTTC.

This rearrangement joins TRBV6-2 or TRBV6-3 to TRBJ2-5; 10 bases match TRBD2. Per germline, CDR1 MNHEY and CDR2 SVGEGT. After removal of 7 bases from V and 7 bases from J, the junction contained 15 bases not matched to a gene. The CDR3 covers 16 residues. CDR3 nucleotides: TGTGCCAGCACCCCCCGGGCTAGCGGGGGCCCCGGGACCCAGTACTTC. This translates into CASTPRASGGPGTQYF.

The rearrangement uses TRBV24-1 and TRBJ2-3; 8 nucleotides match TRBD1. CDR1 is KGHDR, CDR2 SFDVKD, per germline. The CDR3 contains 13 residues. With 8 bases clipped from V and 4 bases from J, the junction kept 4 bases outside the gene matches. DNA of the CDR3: TGTGCCACCACGGACAGGGCCTCAGATACGCAGTATTTT. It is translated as CATTDRASDTQYF.

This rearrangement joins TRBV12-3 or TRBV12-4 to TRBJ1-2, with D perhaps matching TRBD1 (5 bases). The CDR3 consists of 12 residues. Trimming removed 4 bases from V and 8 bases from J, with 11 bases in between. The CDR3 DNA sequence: TGTGCCAGCAGTTCTACAGGTCGCGGCTACACCTTC. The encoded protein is CASSSTGRGYTF.

This CDR3 is CASSKGATIPNTIYF. In nucleotides, the CDR3 is TGTGCCAGCAGCAAAGGGGCGACTATACCCAACACCATATATTTT. The chain has TRBV21-1 and TRBJ1-3. TRBV21-1 is designated a pseudogene. The CDR3 is 15 residues long.

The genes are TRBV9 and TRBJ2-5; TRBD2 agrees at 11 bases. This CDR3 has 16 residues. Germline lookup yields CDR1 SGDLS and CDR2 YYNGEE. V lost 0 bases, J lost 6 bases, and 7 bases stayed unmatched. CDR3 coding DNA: TGTGCCAGCAGCGTAGAGGTAGCGGGGGGGCGGCAGACCCAGTACTTC. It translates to CASSVEVAGGRQTQYF.

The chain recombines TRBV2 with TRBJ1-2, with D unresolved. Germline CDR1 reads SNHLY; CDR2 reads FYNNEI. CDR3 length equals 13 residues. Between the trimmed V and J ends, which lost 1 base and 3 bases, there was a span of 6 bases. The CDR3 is CASSEDRYYGYTF. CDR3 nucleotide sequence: TGTGCCAGCAGTGAAGACAGATACTATGGCTACACCTTC.

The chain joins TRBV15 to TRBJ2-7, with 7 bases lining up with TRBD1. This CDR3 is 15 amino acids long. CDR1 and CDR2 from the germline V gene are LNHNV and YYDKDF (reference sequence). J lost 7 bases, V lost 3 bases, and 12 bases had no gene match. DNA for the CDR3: TGTGCCACCAGCAGGGTCGCCCAGGGGGAAGGTGAGCAGTACTTC. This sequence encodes CATSRVAQGEGEQYF.

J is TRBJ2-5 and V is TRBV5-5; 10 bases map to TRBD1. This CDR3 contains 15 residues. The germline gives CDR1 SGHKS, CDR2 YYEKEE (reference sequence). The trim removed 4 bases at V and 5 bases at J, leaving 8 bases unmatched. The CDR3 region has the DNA TGTGCCAGCAGCCGCCCGGGACAGGGGTTGGAGACCCAGTACTTC. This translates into CASSRPGQGLETQYF.

The chain's CDR3 is CATSSPERTYGYTF. In DNA form, the CDR3 reads TGTGCCACCAGCAGTCCAGAGAGGACATATGGCTACACCTTC. The genes are TRBV15 and TRBJ1-2, with D possibly being TRBD1 (5 bases). CDR1 and CDR2 from the germline V gene are LNHNV and YYDKDF (reference sequence). The CDR3 length is 14 residues. Trimming took off 3 bases at V and 5 bases at J, with 13 bases between the two ends.